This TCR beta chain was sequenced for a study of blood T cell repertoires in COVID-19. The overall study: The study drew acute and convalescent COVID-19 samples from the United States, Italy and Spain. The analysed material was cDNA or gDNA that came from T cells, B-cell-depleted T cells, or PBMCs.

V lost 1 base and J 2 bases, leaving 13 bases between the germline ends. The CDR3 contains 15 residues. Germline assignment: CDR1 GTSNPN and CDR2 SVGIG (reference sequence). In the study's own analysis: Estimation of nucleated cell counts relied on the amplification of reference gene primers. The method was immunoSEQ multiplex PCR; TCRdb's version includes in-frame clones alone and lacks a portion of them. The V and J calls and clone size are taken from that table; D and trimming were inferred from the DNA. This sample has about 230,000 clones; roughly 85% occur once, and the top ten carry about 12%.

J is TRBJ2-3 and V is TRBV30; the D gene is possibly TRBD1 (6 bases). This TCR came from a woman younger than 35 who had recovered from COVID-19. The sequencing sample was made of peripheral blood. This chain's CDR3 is CAWSAHRAYTDTQYF. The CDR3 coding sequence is TGTGCCTGGAGTGCCCACAGGGCCTACACAGATACGCAGTATTTT.